A selection of T cell receptor beta chains follows, all from one sample in a study of beta chain features in type 1 diabetes. The assay was immunoSEQ multiplex PCR, and TCRdb's table has in-frame clones only and misses some. The table shows around 250,000 clones, with roughly 14% occurring only once. Sequenced input: naive CD4+ T cells from blood. The receptors here all came from a woman in her forties in good health. The CDR3 runs from the conserved cysteine through the conserved F or W. D genes are given only for firm matches. Size values are once, few and many counts, or a class for expanded clones, and some rows have none.

>TRBJ2-5|.|.|TRBV27
TGTGCCAGCAGTAGGACAGCCGCTCCACTATTTCAAGAGACCCAGTACTTC
CASSRTAAPLFQETQYF
>TRBJ1-2|.|.|TRBV5-6
TGTGCCAGCAGCCAAAACAGGGATGGCTACACCTTC
CASSQNRDGYTF
>TRBJ1-5|.|TRBD1|TRBV19
TGTGCCAGTAGTACTCCGGGACAGGGGCGGGGTCAGCCCCAGCATTTT
CASSTPGQGRGQPQHF
>TRBJ2-7|few|TRBD2|TRBV6-5
TGTGCCAGCAGCTCCGGACTAGCCTCCTACGAGCAGTACTTC
CASSSGLASYEQYF
>TRBJ1-1|few|TRBD1|TRBV2
TGTGCCAGCGCCGGCGACAGGGGAAGCAAAGCTTTCTTT
CASAGDRGSKAFF
>TRBJ2-4|few|.|TRBV4-1
TGCGCCAGCAGCCAAGGACTAGCCAAAAACATTCAGTACTTC
CASSQGLAKNIQYF
>TRBJ1-5|.|TRBD1|TRBV18
TGTGCCAGCTCACCCCGGGACAGGACTAGCAATCAGCCCCAGCATTTT
CASSPRDRTSNQPQHF
>TRBJ2-7|.|.|TRBV7-8
TGTGCCAGCAGCTTAGAGGGGCCCACCTACGAGCAGTACTTC
CASSLEGPTYEQYF
>TRBJ1-5|few|.|TRBV5-6
TGTGCCAGCAGCTGGGGGGGCCAGCTTAGCAATCAGCCCCAGCATTTT
CASSWGGQLSNQPQHF
>TRBJ1-5|few|TRBD1|TRBV6-5
TGTGCCAGCAGTTCAAGCTGGACAGGGAAGAATCAGCCCCAGCATTTT
CASSSSWTGKNQPQHF
>TRBJ1-1|few|TRBD1|TRBV7-9
TGTGCCAGCGTCAGAGACTGGGGGACAGCGTATAACACTGAAGCTTTCTTT
CASVRDWGTAYNTEAFF
>TRBJ2-5|.|.|TRBV19
TGTGCCAGTGCGATAATCGGGGAGACCCAGTACTTC
CASAIIGETQYF
>TRBJ2-1|.|TRBD1|TRBV15
TGTGCCACCAGCAGGGGGACAGGGACCTACAATGAGCAGTTCTTC
CATSRGTGTYNEQFF
>TRBJ2-3|.|TRBD2|TRBV7-2
TGTGCCAGCAGCTTACGGGGTAGCGGGGGGACTAGCACAGATACGCAGTATTTT
CASSLRGSGGTSTDTQYF
>TRBJ2-5|few|TRBD1|TRBV4-1
TGCGCCAGCAGCCAACCGGGACAGGGGACGACCCAGTACTTC
CASSQPGQGTTQYF
>TRBJ1-4|few|.|TRBV27
TGTGCCAGCCGCCCGGGGGGTTCAGGTGAAAAACTGTTTTTT
CASRPGGSGEKLFF
>TRBJ2-7|.|.|TRBV5-1
TGCGCCAGCAGCTTGGGAGGGACTTCGAATCTGTACTTC
CASSLGGTSNLYF
>TRBJ1-1|.|.|TRBV6-5
TGTGCCAGCAGGTCACGGGGGTCGTGGAACACTGAAGCTTTCTTT
CASRSRGSWNTEAFF
>TRBJ2-1|.|.|TRBV6-4
TGTGCCAGCAGTGAAGAGAGCTCCTACAATGAGCAGTTCTTC
CASSEESSYNEQFF
>TRBJ1-1|few|.|TRBV19
TGTGCCAGTAGTATTGGGCAAGGAGCTTTCTTT
CASSIGQGAFF
>TRBJ2-6|few|.|TRBV6-1
TGTGCCAGCAGGTCATCCGGGGCCAACGTCCTGACTTTC
CASRSSGANVLTF
>TRBJ1-4|few|.|TRBV7-9
TGTGCCAGCAGCTTACCTGCCGGGACTCGGAATGAAAAACTGTTTTTT
CASSLPAGTRNEKLFF
>TRBJ2-7|few|.|TRBV5-1
TGCGCCAGCAGCTTGTTCGCGCTAGCCTACGAGCAGTACTTC
CASSLFALAYEQYF
>TRBJ1-5|few|.|TRBV19
TGTGCCAGTAGTATCCAGACAGGCGGAATGATAAATCAGCCCCAGCATTTT
CASSIQTGGMINQPQHF
>TRBJ1-6|.|.|TRBV7-9
TGTGCCAGCAGCTTACAGAGGCCCTATAATTCACCCCTCCACTTT
CASSLQRPYNSPLHF
>TRBJ2-1|.|.|TRBV25-1
TGTGCCAGCAGTTACGGGGGAGCGAAGCACAATGAGCAGTTCTTC
CASSYGGAKHNEQFF
>TRBJ1-1|.|.|TRBV29-1
TGCAGCGTTGAAGTTCAGGTGAACACTGAAGCTTTCTTT
CSVEVQVNTEAFF
>TRBJ1-6|few|.|TRBV5-1
TGCGCCAGCAGCTTCGACAGATATAATTCACCCCTCCACTTT
CASSFDRYNSPLHF
>TRBJ1-4|many|TRBD1|TRBV5-4
TGTGCCAGCAGCACCAGACAGGGAAAGGGTGAAAAACTGTTTTTT
CASSTRQGKGEKLFF
>TRBJ1-2|.|TRBD1|TRBV29-1
TGCAGCGCAGGACAGGGGGCTAGTGGCGGCTACACCTTC
CSAGQGASGGYTF
>TRBJ2-2|few|.|TRBV5-1
TGCGCCAGCAGCTACGGGACAGCGGGGGTCGGGGAGCTGTTTTTT
CASSYGTAGVGELFF
>TRBJ2-3|.|.|TRBV21-1
TGTGCCAGCAGCAACCTCCTTGGACTAGCGGGGTCAGATACGCAGTATTTT
CASSNLLGLAGSDTQYF
>TRBJ2-1|few|TRBD1|TRBV28
TGTGCCAGCAGGGGACAGGGGGCAAGGTCCTACAATGAGCAGTTCTTC
CASRGQGARSYNEQFF
>TRBJ1-3|few|.|TRBV18
TGTGCCAGCTCACCGTTACCCAGGTCCTCTGGAAACACCATATATTTT
CASSPLPRSSGNTIYF
>TRBJ2-1|.|.|TRBV7-9
TGTGCCAGCAGCGCTCTTTATCGAAATGTTTTCTCCAGGGGCAATGAGCAGTTCTTC
CASSALYRNVFSRGNEQFF